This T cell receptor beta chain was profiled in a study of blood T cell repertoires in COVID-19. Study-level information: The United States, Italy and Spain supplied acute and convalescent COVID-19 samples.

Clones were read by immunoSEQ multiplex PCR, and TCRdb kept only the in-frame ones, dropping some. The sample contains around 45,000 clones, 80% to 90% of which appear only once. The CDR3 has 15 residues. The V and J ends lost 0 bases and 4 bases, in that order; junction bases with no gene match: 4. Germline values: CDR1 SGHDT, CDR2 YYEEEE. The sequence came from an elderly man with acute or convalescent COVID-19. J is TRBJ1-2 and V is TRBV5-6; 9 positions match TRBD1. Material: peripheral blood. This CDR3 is CASSLAGTGTYGYTF. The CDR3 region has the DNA TGTGCCAGCAGCTTGGCTGGGACAGGGACCTATGGCTACACCTTC.